This TCR beta chain was identified in a study of blood T cell repertoires in COVID-19. This clone was detected only once. Clones were sequenced by immunoSEQ multiplex PCR, and TCRdb holds only the in-frame ones, with some missing. The table has approximately 190,000 clones, 80% seen once; the top ten hold about 7%. Material for sequencing was peripheral blood. This TCR derives from a man aged 55 to 69 with acute or convalescent COVID-19.

The CDR3 region is CASSPSSGRSYNEQFF. The DNA for the CDR3 is TGTGCCAGCAGCCCCTCTAGCGGGAGGTCGTACAATGAGCAGTTCTTC. The rearrangement joins TRBV28 to TRBJ2-1, with 11 nucleotides matching TRBD2. The CDR3 length is 16 residues. Germline V gives CDR1 MDHEN, CDR2 SYDVKM. J gave up 4 bases and V 6 bases, and 8 bases lay outside the gene matches.